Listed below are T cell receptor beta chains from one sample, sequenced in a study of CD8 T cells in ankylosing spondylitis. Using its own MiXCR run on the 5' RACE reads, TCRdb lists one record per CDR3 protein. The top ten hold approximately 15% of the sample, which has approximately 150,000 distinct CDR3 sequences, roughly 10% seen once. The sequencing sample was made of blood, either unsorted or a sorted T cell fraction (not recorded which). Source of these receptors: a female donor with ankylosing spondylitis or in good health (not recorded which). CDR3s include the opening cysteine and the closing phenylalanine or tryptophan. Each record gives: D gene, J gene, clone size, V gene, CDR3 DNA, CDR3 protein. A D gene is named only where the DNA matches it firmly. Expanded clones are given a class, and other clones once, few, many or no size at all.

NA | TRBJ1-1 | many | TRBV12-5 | TGTGCTAGTGGTTCCTATGGGGCGGGCACTGAAGCTTTCTTT | CASGSYGAGTEAFF
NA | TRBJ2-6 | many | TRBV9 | TGTGCCAGCAGCGCGGACAGTTATGGGAACTCTGGGGCCAACGTCCTGACTTTC | CASSADSYGNSGANVLTF
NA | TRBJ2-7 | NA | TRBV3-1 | TGTGCCAGCAGCCAAGAGGGGTCCCACGAGCAGTACTTC | CASSQEGSHEQYF
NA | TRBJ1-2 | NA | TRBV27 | TGTGCCAGCAGTTTGGGCAGCGGTCGCGGCTACACCTTC | CASSLGSGRGYTF
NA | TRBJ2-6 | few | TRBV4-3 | TGCGCCAGCAGCCAACACCTTATCGATGGGGCCAACGTCCTGACTTTC | CASSQHLIDGANVLTF
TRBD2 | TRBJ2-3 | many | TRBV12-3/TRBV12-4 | TGTGCCAGCAGTTTTAGCGGGAGGAACACAGATACGCAGTATTTT | CASSFSGRNTDTQYF
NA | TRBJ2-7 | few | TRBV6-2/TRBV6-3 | TGTGCCAGCAGTCCGAGGGCAGGGCTGGTCCTCGAGCAGTACTTC | CASSPRAGLVLEQYF
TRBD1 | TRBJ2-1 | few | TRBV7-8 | TGTGCCAGCAGCTTGGCCGGGACAGGGTCCTACAATGAGCAGTTCTTC | CASSLAGTGSYNEQFF
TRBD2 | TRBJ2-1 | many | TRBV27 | TGTGCCAGCGGGACTACGCATGAGCAGTTCTTC | CASGTTHEQFF
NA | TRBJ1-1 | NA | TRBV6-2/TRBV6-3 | TGTGCCAGCACCCCCGGGCACATGAACACTGAAGCTTTCTTT | CASTPGHMNTEAFF
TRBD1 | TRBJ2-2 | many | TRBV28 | TGTGCCAGCCGGGACAGCAACACCGGGGAGCTGTTTTTT | CASRDSNTGELFF
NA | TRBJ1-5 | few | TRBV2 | TGTGCCAGCACGGGGGTGGAGGCGACGTTCAATCAGCCCCAGCATTTT | CASTGVEATFNQPQHF
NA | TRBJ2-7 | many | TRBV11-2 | TGTGCCAGCAGCTTAGGAGGGTCAGAGCAGTACTTC | CASSLGGSEQYF
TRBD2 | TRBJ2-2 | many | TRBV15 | TGTGCCACCAGCAGAGATCGGGGGGCCGGGGAGCTGTTTTTT | CATSRDRGAGELFF
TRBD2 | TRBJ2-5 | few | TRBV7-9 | TGTGCCAGCAGCCCCCTAGCGGGAGGGCTACGAGAGACCCAGTACTTC | CASSPLAGGLRETQYF
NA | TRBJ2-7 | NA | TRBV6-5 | TGTGCCAGCAGGTCAGACGGTCTCTCCTACGAGCAGTACTTC | CASRSDGLSYEQYF